The 25 T cell receptor beta chains below come from one sample, sequenced in a study of post-analysis software for immune sequencing data. Study outcomes and limitations: Compared with controls, patients had more of roughly five TRBV segments, including TRBV5-6, TRBV5-1 and TRBV20-1.

Libraries were made from TCR beta cDNA, and they carried unique molecular identifiers. A single record per CDR3 protein comes from TCRdb applying MiXCR to the PCR reads. Among fewer than 850,000 distinct CDR3 sequences listed, roughly 27% were seen once. No antigens are known for them. Sequenced sample: blood. The receptor source for this set is a girl aged 10-17 years with multiple sclerosis.

The J gene is TRBJ2-5, the V gene TRBV5-1, with 7 bases fitting TRBD2. Trimming cost V 0 bases and J 4 bases; bases outside gene matches: 6. The CDR3 has 15 residues. In germline, CDR1 is SGHRS, CDR2 YFSETQ. This chain's CDR3 is CASSLAVVAGETQYF. DNA for the CDR3: TGCGCCAGCAGCTTGGCCGTGGTAGCGGGAGAGACCCAGTACTTC. Variable domain in full (rest from reference TRBV5-1 and TRBJ2-5): KAGVTQTPRYLIKTRGQQVTLSCSPISGHRSVSWYQQTPGQGLQFLFEYFSETQRNKGNFPGRFSGRQFSNSRSEMNVSTLELGDSALYLCASSLAVVAGETQYFGPGTRLLVL.

This clonotype was picked up a small number of times. The chain employs TRBV20-1 and TRBJ2-1; D is ambiguous. The germline V gene encodes CDR1 DFQATT and CDR2 SNEGSKA (reference sequence). The CDR3 is made up of 14 amino acids. The V and J ends lost 6 bases and 4 bases respectively, with 16 bases between them. The CDR3 protein is CSASTRTAYNEQFF. The CDR3 DNA follows: TGCAGTGCATCTACTCGAACCGCATACAATGAGCAGTTCTTC.

The V call is TRBV5-1, the J call TRBJ1-5; no definite D call. V gave up 0 bases and J gave up 5 bases, with 12 bases separating them. This CDR3 is 15 amino acids long. CDR1 SGHRS and CDR2 YFSETQ come from the germline V gene. CDR3 nucleotide sequence: TGCGCCAGCAGCTTGGACGGTGGACGAGATCAGCCCCAGCATTTT. Amino acid sequence: CASSLDGGRDQPQHF.

The chain joins TRBV2 to TRBJ1-4; D remains ambiguous. CDR3 length: 11 amino acids. CDR1 is SNHLY, CDR2 FYNNEI, per germline. V was cut by 4 bases and J by 7 bases, with 4 bases left in between. The CDR3 DNA reads TGTGCCAGCAGTGGGGTTGAAAAACTGTTTTTT. It encodes CASSGVEKLFF.

The table lists this clonotype with a few counts. The gene calls are TRBV20-1 and TRBJ2-1; 12 bases match TRBD2. The V gene's germline CDR1 is DFQATT and CDR2 SNEGSKA (reference sequence). The V segment lost 3 bases and the J segment 7 bases; nucleotides outside the gene matches: 4. This CDR3 comprises 14 residues. The CDR3 sequence is CSASRLAGGNEQFF. The CDR3 nucleotides read TGCAGTGCTAGTAGGCTAGCGGGGGGGAATGAGCAGTTCTTC.

A word on this clonotype: Since no conserved phenylalanine or tryptophan closes the CDR3, a read error is the likely cause. This rearrangement joins TRBV20-1 to TRBJ1-5, with unresolved D. The CDR3 totals 13 residues. Germline lookup yields CDR1 DFQATT and CDR2 SNEGSKA (reference sequence). V was clipped by 3 bases and J by 0 bases, with 6 bases between them. The CDR3 nucleotides are TGCAGTGCTAGGGAGGATAGCAATCAGCCCCAGCATTGT. It encodes CSAREDSNQPQHC.

This chain connects TRBV20-1 to TRBJ1-1, with D perhaps TRBD1 (6 bases). The CDR3 extends over 18 amino acids. Germline CDR1 is DFQATT and CDR2 is SNEGSKA (reference sequence). V was trimmed by 3 bases and J by 0 bases, leaving 23 bases between them. In DNA form, the CDR3 reads TGCAGTGCTAGTTCAGGGTTGGGCAGGGGCAATTTGAACACTGAAGCTTTCTTT. It translates to CSASSGLGRGNLNTEAFF.

This chain uses TRBV20-1 with TRBJ1-1, with TRBD1 identical over 7 bases. In germline, CDR1 is DFQATT, CDR2 SNEGSKA (reference sequence). The CDR3 covers 13 residues. The CDR3 sequence is CTPGGHPNTEAFF. Here the CDR3 DNA reads TGCACCCCAGGGGGACACCCGAACACTGAAGCTTTCTTT.

This clonotype was detected only a few times. This chain links TRBV5-1 with TRBJ2-1; 11 bases map to TRBD1. CDR3 size: 14 residues. Looked up from germline, CDR1 is SGHRS and CDR2 is YFSETQ. The junction had 8 bases not matched to a gene; V was cut back by 7 bases and J by 8 bases. As DNA, the CDR3 is TGCGCCAGCTCCCCGGACAGGGGGCGCGATGAGCAGTTCTTC. Its translation is CASSPDRGRDEQFF.

This clonotype was seen ten or more times. This chain links TRBV4-3 with TRBJ2-3; the D is unclear. V shed 0 bases and J shed 5 bases, with 12 bases lying between them. The CDR3 has 15 amino acids. Germline V gene lookup returns CDR1 LGHNA and CDR2 YSLEER. CDR3: CASSQDRNSRDTQYF. Written as DNA, the CDR3 is TGCGCCAGCAGCCAAGATCGGAACTCCCGAGATACGCAGTATTTT.

This clonotype was seen more than once but under ten times. The chain uses TRBV7-2 and TRBJ2-1, with D unclear. The CDR3 sequence is 14 residues long. Per the germline V gene, CDR1 is SGHTA and CDR2 is FQGNSA. V shed 1 base and J shed 2 bases, with 6 bases lying between them. DNA for the CDR3: TGTGCCAGCAGCTTAGTTACCGCCTACAATGAGCAGTTCTTC. Translating gives CASSLVTAYNEQFF.

V is TRBV5-1 and J is TRBJ2-3; D gene uncertain. Deletions cut 0 bases from V and 3 bases from J, with 8 bases between. This CDR3 contains 14 residues. Per germline, CDR1 SGHRS and CDR2 YFSETQ. CDR3 sequence (DNA): TGCGCCAGCAGCTTGGAGCCAGGAACAGATACGCAGTATTTT. Its protein is CASSLEPGTDTQYF.

This chain links TRBV25-1 with TRBJ1-4; D call uncertain. The germline V gene has CDR1 MGHDK and CDR2 SYGVNS. This CDR3 is built from 14 residues. V shed 8 bases and J shed 0 bases, with 10 bases lying between them. Here the CDR3 reads CASGREATNEKLFF. The CDR3 DNA follows: TGTGCCAGCGGAAGGGAAGCAACTAATGAAAAACTGTTTTTT. Combining the CDR3 with reference TRBV25-1 and TRBJ1-4 gives the whole variable domain EADIYQTPRYLVIGTGKKITLECSQTMGHDKMYWYQQDPGMELHLIHYSYGVNSTEKGDLSSESTVSRIRTEHFPLTLESARPSHTSQYLCASGREATNEKLFFGSGTQLSVL.

The chain links TRBV29-1 to TRBJ1-2; D gene ambiguous. There are 14 residues in the CDR3. Germline CDR1 is SQVTM and CDR2 is ANQGSEA. V lost 7 bases and J lost 4, with 19 bases in between. The CDR3 is CSAFSGSKSYGYTF. CDR3 nucleotide sequence: TGCAGCGCCTTTTCGGGGAGTAAATCCTATGGCTACACCTTC.

As concerns this clonotype: One junction end does not reproduce the germline sequence, and a read error may be involved. The chain links TRBV7-6 to TRBJ1-5; D might be TRBD1 (6 bases). The germline gives CDR1 SGHVS, CDR2 FNYEAQ. There are 15 residues in the CDR3. CDR3 nucleotides: TGTGCCGGCAGCCCCCTCCGGGACATAGGGCAGCCCCAGCATTTT. Amino acids: CAGSPLRDIGQPQHF.

This clonotype has only a few counts. This sequence joins TRBV9 and TRBJ2-3, with 9 bases that match TRBD1. Germline assignment: CDR1 SGDLS and CDR2 YYNGEE. The CDR3 has 16 amino acids. With 4 bases clipped from V and 10 bases from J, the junction kept 16 bases outside the gene matches. CDR3: CASSPLGQGIFESQYF. CDR3 bases: TGTGCCAGCAGCCCCCTCGGACAGGGGATCTTTGAATCGCAGTATTTT.

This clonotype has only a few counts. The chain combines TRBV20-1 with TRBJ2-7; 7 bases line up with TRBD2. CDR1 DFQATT and CDR2 SNEGSKA come from the germline V gene (reference sequence). This CDR3 comprises 15 residues. Losses at the gene ends were 7 bases for V and 1 base for J; bases not matched to a gene: 13. The DNA of the CDR3 is TGCAGTGGACTCTCCGGACTAGAAGCTTCCTACGAGCAGTACTTC. This encodes CSGLSGLEASYEQYF.

This clonotype was seen only a few times. The chain uses TRBV20-1 and TRBJ2-3; 11 nucleotides line up with TRBD2. The CDR3 runs to 14 residues. Germline CDR1 is DFQATT and CDR2 is SNEGSKA (reference sequence). The trim removed 6 bases at V and 1 base at J, leaving 3 bases unmatched. The CDR3 nucleotides read TGCAGTGCCCCGACTAGCGGGGGCACAGATACGCAGTATTTT. As protein: CSAPTSGGTDTQYF.

Concerning this clonotype itself: One end of the junction does not line up with germline, which may come from a read error. CDR3 coding DNA: TGTGCCACGCTCGCGGCAGATACGCACTATTTT. This encodes CATLAADTHYF. The chain links TRBV15 to TRBJ2-3, with no clear D. Looked up from germline, CDR1 is LNHNV and CDR2 is YYDKDF (reference sequence). The length of the CDR3 is 11 residues.

This rearrangement joins TRBV7-9 to TRBJ1-2, with TRBD1 identical over 11 bases. The germline V gene has CDR1 SEHNR and CDR2 FQNEAQ (reference sequence). V trimming: 5 bases; J trimming: 8 bases; junction bases outside the gene matches: 7. The CDR3 sequence is 14 residues long. Here the CDR3 reads CASSGGQGAEGYTF. As DNA, the CDR3 is TGTGCCAGCAGCGGCGGACAGGGGGCTGAAGGCTACACCTTC.

Here the CDR3 reads CASSFQGAPYNEQFF. CDR3 coding DNA: TGTGCCAGCAGCTTCCAGGGGGCCCCCTACAATGAGCAGTTCTTC. This rearrangement joins TRBV5-6 to TRBJ2-1, with 8 bases lining up with TRBD1. Germline-derived CDR1 and CDR2 are SGHDT and YYEEEE. V trimming: 2 bases; J trimming: 2 bases; junction bases outside the gene matches: 3. The length of the CDR3 is 15 residues.

V is TRBV2 and J is TRBJ1-1; maybe TRBD1 (5 bases). V was shortened by 7 bases and J by 3 bases, with 9 bases between the two germline ends. Germline CDR1 reads SNHLY; CDR2 reads FYNNEI. This CDR3 is built from 12 residues. The CDR3 bases are TGTGCCAGCACCAGGGCCCACACTGAAGCTTTCTTT. Amino acids: CASTRAHTEAFF.

This clonotype was recorded a few times. The V and J genes are TRBV5-1 and TRBJ2-1; 8 nucleotides align to TRBD2. Germline CDR1 SGHRS, CDR2 YFSETQ. There are 13 residues in the CDR3. V lost 4 bases to trimming and J lost 9 bases; unmatched junction nucleotides: 6. CDR3: CASSEAGEREQFF. For the CDR3, the DNA is TGCGCCAGCAGCGAAGCGGGAGAGCGTGAGCAGTTCTTC.

This clonotype was seen a handful of times. The CDR3 loop reads CASSWGSGDEQYF. CDR3 nucleotides: TGTGCCAGCAGCTGGGGCTCGGGCGACGAGCAGTACTTC. V usage is TRBV7-2 and J usage is TRBJ2-5, with D perhaps matching TRBD1 (5 bases). The J call is doubtful: the DNA matches TRBJ2-7 better. The CDR3 is 13 amino acids. Looked up from germline, CDR1 is SGHTA and CDR2 is FQGNSA.

With regard to this clonotype: A much more abundant neighbour one base away suggests this may be a read error. The conserved closing phenylalanine or tryptophan is absent in this CDR3, likely reflecting a read error. The CDR3 DNA sequence: TGCAGTGCCTCTCGGACAGGAGGGGGGGAGCAGTACTCC. Its translation: CSASRTGGGEQYS. The rearrangement joins TRBV20-1 to TRBJ2-7; D might be TRBD1 (7 bases). With 6 bases removed from V and 7 bases from J, the gap between germline ends came to 19 bases. Germline V lookup: CDR1 DFQATT, CDR2 SNEGSKA (reference sequence). CDR3 length: 13 residues.